Shown below are 13 T cell receptor beta chains from a single sample sequenced in a study of T-cell memory formation after mild COVID-19. TCRdb recomputed calls from the 5' RACE reads with MiXCR, one row per CDR3 protein. This sample carries 200,000 to 250,000 distinct CDR3 sequences, 16% of them seen once, and the ten largest clones take about 4%. The specimen sequenced was PBMCs or a T cell subset sorted from them (not recorded which). Every receptor here comes from a man in his late teens or twenties who had mild COVID-19 (a few samples of this study predate the infection). Cell type and time point are not known.

A few counts support this clonotype. The chain carries TRBV5-1 and TRBJ2-3; possible D gene TRBD2, 6 bases. With 2 bases removed from V and 0 bases from J, the gap between germline ends came to 10 bases. CDR1 is SGHRS, CDR2 YFSETQ, per germline. CDR3 size: 15 residues. CDR3 amino acids: CASSFRGESTDTQYF. CDR3 nucleotides: TGCGCCAGCAGCTTTCGCGGGGAGAGCACAGATACGCAGTATTTT. Using reference TRBV5-1 and TRBJ2-3 for the parts outside the CDR3, the full variable domain is KAGVTQTPRYLIKTRGQQVTLSCSPISGHRSVSWYQQTPGQGLQFLFEYFSETQRNKGNFPGRFSGRQFSNSRSEMNVSTLELGDSALYLCASSFRGESTDTQYFGPGTRLTVL.

This chain joins TRBV4-3 and TRBJ2-3; D is unclear. Germline V gene sequence: CDR1 LGHNA, CDR2 YSLEER. The ends were cut back, 0 bases at V and 5 bases at J, with 12 bases in the middle. This CDR3 comprises 15 residues. CDR3 sequence: CASSQEAQYEDTQYF. CDR3 bases: TGCGCCAGCAGCCAAGAGGCACAGTATGAAGATACGCAGTATTTT.

This clonotype has only a few counts. The V gene is TRBV6-2 or TRBV6-3, the J gene TRBJ1-6; no definite D call. V was cut by 0 bases and J by 9 bases, with 12 bases left in between. Germline V gene data show CDR1 as MNHEY and CDR2 as SVGEGT. This CDR3 is built from 15 residues. CDR3 coding DNA: TGTGCCAGCAGTTACTCGACGGTGGAGGGTTCACCCCTCCACTTT. It encodes CASSYSTVEGSPLHF.

This clonotype was observed at least ten times. The chain is built from TRBV28 and TRBJ1-5; D unclear. Germline assignment: CDR1 MDHEN and CDR2 SYDVKM. With 2 bases removed from V and 2 bases from J, the gap between germline ends came to 7 bases. This CDR3 is built from 14 residues. The chain's CDR3 is CASSLVSGNQPQHF. As DNA, the CDR3 is TGTGCCAGCAGTTTAGTTTCGGGCAATCAGCCCCAGCATTTT.

A single count supports this clonotype. The chain combines TRBV6-1 with TRBJ1-5; possibly TRBD1 for D (5 bases). The germline gives CDR1 MNHNS, CDR2 SASEGT. The CDR3 totals 18 residues. Trimming took off 6 bases at V and 6 bases at J, with 27 bases between the two ends. This CDR3 is CASRPTGSGAGRFQPQHF. The CDR3 DNA reads as TGTGCCAGCAGACCAACCGGCTCCGGGGCAGGCAGGTTTCAGCCCCAGCATTTT.

The chain is built from TRBV7-9 and TRBJ1-1; D uncertain. Per the germline V gene, CDR1 is SEHNR and CDR2 is FQNEAQ (reference sequence). Deletions cut 1 base from V and 1 base from J, with 7 bases between. CDR3 length: 14 amino acids. CDR3 protein: CASSLGSGNTEAFF. CDR3 in DNA: TGTGCCAGCAGCTTAGGATCGGGGAACACTGAAGCTTTCTTT.

This clonotype turned up a few times. V is TRBV18 and J is TRBJ1-5; TRBD1 agrees at 12 bases. V was clipped by 3 bases and J by 2 bases; unmatched bases: 5. The CDR3 loop spans 17 amino acids. Per germline, CDR1 KGHSH and CDR2 LQKENI. The CDR3 region has the DNA TGTGCCAGCTCACCCGGGACAGGGGGCGCAGGCAATCAGCCCCAGCATTTT. Translation gives CASSPGTGGAGNQPQHF.

This clonotype occurred a few times. The CDR3 spells CSARPLQEPNSPLHF. The CDR3 DNA reads TGCAGTGCAAGACCCCTACAGGAACCAAATTCACCCCTCCACTTT. The J gene is TRBJ1-6, the V gene TRBV20-1; the D gene is possibly TRBD1 (5 bases). Between the trimmed V and J ends, which lost 6 bases and 7 bases, there was a span of 19 bases. Germline V lookup: CDR1 DFQATT, CDR2 SNEGSKA (reference sequence). The CDR3 contains 15 residues.

This sequence joins TRBV19 and TRBJ1-1; TRBD1 matches at 9 bases. The CDR3 runs to 13 residues. Germline V gene sequence: CDR1 LNHDA, CDR2 SQIVND (reference sequence). The trim removed 7 bases at V and 3 bases at J, leaving 3 bases unmatched. CDR3 coding DNA: TGTGCCAGTATCAGGACAGGGGACACTGAAGCTTTCTTT. This gives the protein CASIRTGDTEAFF.

The genes are TRBV7-2 and TRBJ1-2; 8 bases agree with TRBD1. The CDR3 runs to 16 residues. Germline V gene sequence: CDR1 SGHTA, CDR2 FQGNSA. After removal of 4 bases from V and 4 bases from J, the junction contained 11 bases not matched to a gene. The CDR3 spells CASSSRLGQGAYGYTF. As DNA, the CDR3 is TGTGCCAGCAGCTCAAGACTAGGGCAGGGGGCCTATGGCTACACCTTC. The full variable domain, with the rest looked up from reference TRBV7-2 and TRBJ1-2, is GAGVSQSPSNKVTEKGKDVELRCDPISGHTALYWYRQSLGQGLEFLIYFQGNSAPDKSGLPSDRFSAERTGGSVSTLTIQRTQQEDSAVYLCASSSRLGQGAYGYTFGSGTRLTVV.

This clonotype was observed a handful of times. This chain links TRBV7-8 with TRBJ1-4; no clear D. Germline V lookup: CDR1 SGHVS, CDR2 FQNEAQ. Deletions cut 5 bases from V and 8 bases from J, with 9 bases between. The CDR3 consists of 12 residues. DNA of the CDR3: TGTGCCAGCAGCCGAATAGGGGAAAAACTGTTTTTT. Translation: CASSRIGEKLFF.

The CDR3 here is CAWSEGQGVRGTQYF. DNA of the CDR3: TGTGCCTGGTCTGAGGGGCAGGGCGTACGGGGGACGCAGTATTTT. The chain couples TRBV30 to TRBJ2-3; TRBD2 is a possible D gene (6 bases). Trimming cost V 5 bases and J 9 bases, with 24 bases left between them. CDR3 length equals 15 residues. The germline gives CDR1 GTSNPN, CDR2 SVGIG (reference sequence).

V gene TRBV15 combines with J gene TRBJ1-2; TRBD1 agrees at 7 bases. The germline CDR1 and CDR2 sequences are LNHNV and YYDKDF (reference sequence). V lost 0 bases to trimming and J lost 3 bases; unmatched junction nucleotides: 1. CDR3 length equals 14 residues. This CDR3 reads CATSRDQGDYGYTF. DNA of the CDR3: TGTGCCACCAGCAGAGATCAGGGGGACTATGGCTACACCTTC.